Following are 3 T cell receptor beta chains from one sample sequenced in a study of early T cells in non-severe SARS-CoV-2 infection. TCRdb fed the 5' RACE reads into MiXCR, producing one record per CDR3 protein. The repertoire holds 100,000 to 120,000 distinct CDR3 sequences, with over 10% as singletons. Sequenced: whole blood. These receptors were collected from an adult who was a healthcare worker with PCR-confirmed SARS-CoV-2 infection or an uninfected control (not recorded which).

This clonotype was picked up many times. The chain carries TRBV13 and TRBJ1-6; 9 nucleotides line up with TRBD1. The germline V gene encodes CDR1 PRHDT and CDR2 FYEKMQ (reference sequence). The length of the CDR3 is 14 residues. J gave up 7 bases and V 3 bases, and 1 base lay outside the gene matches. The DNA for the CDR3 is TGTGCCAGCAGCTTCGGACAGGGGAATTCACCCCTCCACTTT. Translating it yields CASSFGQGNSPLHF. The whole variable domain, filled in from reference TRBV13 and TRBJ1-6, reads AAGVIQSPRHLIKEKRETATLKCYPIPRHDTVYWYQQGPGQDPQFLISFYEKMQSDKGSIPDRFSAQQFSDYHSELNMSSLELGDSALYFCASSFGQGNSPLHFGNGTRLTVT.

J is TRBJ2-5 and V is TRBV20-1; 13 bases align to TRBD2. The CDR3 has 15 amino acids. Germline loops: CDR1 DFQATT, CDR2 SNEGSKA (reference sequence). The V segment lost 6 bases and the J segment 5 bases; nucleotides outside the gene matches: 9. CDR3 sequence (DNA): TGCAGTGCCCCCGGACTAGCGGGGGCTCTTGAGACCCAGTACTTC. It yields the protein CSAPGLAGALETQYF.

This chain connects TRBV5-5 to TRBJ2-2; D uncertain. The germline V and J ends were trimmed by 3 bases and 3 bases, with 9 bases remaining between them. The germline V gene has CDR1 SGHKS and CDR2 YYEKEE (reference sequence). This CDR3 spans 14 amino acids. In DNA, the CDR3 is TGTGCCAGCAGCTCGTCTGGGGACACCGGGGAGCTGTTTTTT. Encoded protein: CASSSSGDTGELFF.